This record concerns one TCR beta chain sequence. The table came from immunoSEQ multiplex PCR; TCRdb's copy has only in-frame clones and leaves some out. The data contain over 35,000 clones, 94% of them seen just once; the ten biggest clones take up about 0.39%. The data derive from a study of T cell changes during pregnancy in multiple sclerosis. Germline CDR1 reads SGHRS; CDR2 reads YFSETQ. The V segment lost 0 bases and the J segment 3 bases; nucleotides outside the gene matches: 4. The CDR3 length is 16 residues. This TCR was recovered from a female donor with multiple sclerosis, enrolled in a pregnancy study. This sequence joins TRBV5-1 and TRBJ1-1; TRBD1 agrees at 11 bases. This sample comprised CD4+ T cells from peripheral blood mononuclear cells, obtained in the second trimester of pregnancy. The CDR3 reads CASSLGPGQGDTEAFF. Here the CDR3 DNA reads TGCGCCAGCAGCTTGGGACCGGGACAGGGGGACACTGAAGCTTTCTTT. Drawing the rest from reference TRBV5-1 and TRBJ1-1, the complete variable domain is KAGVTQTPRYLIKTRGQQVTLSCSPISGHRSVSWYQQTPGQGLQFLFEYFSETQRNKGNFPGRFSGRQFSNSRSEMNVSTLELGDSALYLCASSLGPGQGDTEAFFGQGTRLTVV.